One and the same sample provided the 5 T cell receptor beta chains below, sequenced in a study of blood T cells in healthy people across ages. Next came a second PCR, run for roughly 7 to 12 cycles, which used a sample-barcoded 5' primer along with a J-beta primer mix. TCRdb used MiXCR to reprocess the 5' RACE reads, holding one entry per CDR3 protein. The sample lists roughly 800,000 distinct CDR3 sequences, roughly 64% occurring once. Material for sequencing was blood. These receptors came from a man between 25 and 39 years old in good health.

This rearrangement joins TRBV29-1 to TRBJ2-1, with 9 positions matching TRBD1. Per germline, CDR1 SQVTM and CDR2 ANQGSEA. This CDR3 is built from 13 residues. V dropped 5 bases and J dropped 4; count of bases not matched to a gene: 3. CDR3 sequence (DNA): TGCAGCGTTTCCGGGACAGGGTACAATGAGCAGTTCTTC. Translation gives CSVSGTGYNEQFF.

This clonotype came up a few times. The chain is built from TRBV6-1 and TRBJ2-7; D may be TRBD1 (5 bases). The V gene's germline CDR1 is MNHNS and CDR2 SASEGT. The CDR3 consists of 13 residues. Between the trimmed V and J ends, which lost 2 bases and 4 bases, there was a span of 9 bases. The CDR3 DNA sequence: TGTGCCAGCAGTGAAACAGGCTGGTACGAGCAGTACTTC. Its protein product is CASSETGWYEQYF.

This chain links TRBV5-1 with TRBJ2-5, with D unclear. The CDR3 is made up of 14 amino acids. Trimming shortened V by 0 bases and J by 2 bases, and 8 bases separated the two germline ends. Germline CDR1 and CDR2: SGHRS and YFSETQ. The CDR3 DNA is TGCGCCAGCAGCTTGGCACTGCAACAAGAGACCCAGTACTTC. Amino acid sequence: CASSLALQQETQYF.

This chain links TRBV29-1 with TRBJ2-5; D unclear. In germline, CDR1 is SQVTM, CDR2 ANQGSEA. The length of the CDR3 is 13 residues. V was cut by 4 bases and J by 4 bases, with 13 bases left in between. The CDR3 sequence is CSVGVVGAETQYF. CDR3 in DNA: TGCAGCGTTGGCGTGGTTGGTGCAGAGACCCAGTACTTC.

In DNA, the CDR3 is TGTGCCAGTAGTACCCGAAAGGTTGGCTACACCTTC. Encoded protein: CASSTRKVGYTF. The rearrangement uses TRBV19 and TRBJ1-2, with unresolved D. Germline V gene data show CDR1 as LNHDA and CDR2 as SQIVND (reference sequence). Trimming removed 4 bases from V and 7 bases from J, with 10 bases in between. This CDR3 has 12 amino acids.